The sequence of this T cell receptor beta chain was determined in a study of Ad26.COV2.S vaccination and SARS-CoV-2 variants. Study details: Ad26.COV2.S arm of COV1001 included the donor.

The CDR3 is made up of 16 amino acids. Germline loops: CDR1 GTSNPN, CDR2 SVGIG (reference sequence). Trimming stripped 2 bases from V and 9 bases from J, with 20 bases between. Measured with immunoSEQ multiplex PCR; TCRdb has only the in-frame clones, and not every one. The repertoire consists of about 350,000 clones, with 88% occurring once and the leading ten covering approximately 5.9%. Treatment in this sample: 15 to 20 received Ad26.COV2.S at low or high dose, single or two shots; about 5 received placebo; per-sample allocation not given. Sampling occurred on day 63 after the first vaccine or placebo injection.

The sequencing used peripheral blood, collected in a trial of Ad26.COV2.S vaccine versus placebo. V is TRBV30 and J is TRBJ1-6, with D tentatively TRBD1 (5 bases). The receptor's source is a person between 18 and 65 years old who received the Ad26.COV2.S COVID-19 vaccine or a placebo. The CDR3 DNA is TGTGCCTGGAGTCCTGCCAGGGTGCGGGGCGGTTCACCCCTCCACTTT. Encoded protein: CAWSPARVRGGSPLHF.